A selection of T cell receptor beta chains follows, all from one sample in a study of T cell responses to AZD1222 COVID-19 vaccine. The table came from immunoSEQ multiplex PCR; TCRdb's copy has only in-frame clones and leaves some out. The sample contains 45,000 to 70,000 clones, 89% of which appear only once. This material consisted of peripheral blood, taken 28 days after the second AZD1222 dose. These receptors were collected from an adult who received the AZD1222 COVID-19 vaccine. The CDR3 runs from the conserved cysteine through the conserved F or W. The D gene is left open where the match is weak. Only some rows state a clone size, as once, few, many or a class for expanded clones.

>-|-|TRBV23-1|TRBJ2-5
CASSPSLMGQNKETQYF
TGCGCCAGCAGTCCTTCATTAATGGGGCAGAACAAAGAGACCCAGTACTTC
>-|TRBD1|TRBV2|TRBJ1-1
CASGEDRGGTEAFF
TGTGCCAGCGGGGAGGACAGGGGTGGCACTGAAGCTTTCTTT
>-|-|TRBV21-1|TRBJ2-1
CASSRMRDNEQFF
TGTGCCAGCAGCAGAATGCGGGACAATGAGCAGTTCTTC
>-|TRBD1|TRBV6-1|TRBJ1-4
CASSEARTGNEKLFF
TGTGCCAGCAGTGAAGCGAGGACAGGGAATGAAAAACTGTTTTTT
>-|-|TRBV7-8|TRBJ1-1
CASSPRDPHNLIEAFF
TGTGCCAGCAGCCCTCGGGACCCCCATAATTTAATTGAAGCTTTCTTT
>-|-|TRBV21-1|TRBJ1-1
CASSKSGVMNTEAFF
TGTGCCAGCAGCAAATCAGGGGTCATGAACACTGAAGCTTTCTTT
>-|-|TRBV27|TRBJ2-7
CASSPQGSPVEQYF
TGTGCCAGCAGTCCGCAGGGGAGTCCAGTCGAGCAGTACTTC
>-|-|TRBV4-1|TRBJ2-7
CASGEREQYF
TGCGCCAGCGGCGAGCGAGAGCAGTACTTC
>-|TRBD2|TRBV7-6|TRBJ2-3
CASSPQSGRGTDTQYF
TGTGCCAGCAGCCCACAAAGCGGGAGGGGGACAGATACGCAGTATTTT
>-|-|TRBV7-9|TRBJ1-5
CASSHSPPSGAQHF
TGTGCCAGCAGCCACTCGCCCCCATCAGGGGCCCAGCATTTT
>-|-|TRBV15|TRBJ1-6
CATSRGGTNSPLHF
TGTGCCACCAGCAGAGGAGGGACGAATTCACCCCTCCACTTT
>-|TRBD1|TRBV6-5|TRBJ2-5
CASSRAGGIQETQYF
TGTGCCAGCAGTAGGGCAGGGGGAATCCAAGAGACCCAGTACTTC
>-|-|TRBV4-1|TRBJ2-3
CASSQDPGREADTQYF
TGCGCCAGCAGCCAAGATCCTGGTAGAGAGGCAGATACGCAGTATTTT
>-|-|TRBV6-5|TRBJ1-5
CASRTSGFQPQHF
TGTGCCAGCAGGACCTCCGGTTTTCAGCCCCAGCATTTT
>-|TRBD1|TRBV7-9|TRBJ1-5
CASSLGGWGQNNQPQHF
TGTGCCAGCAGCCTAGGGGGTTGGGGACAGAACAATCAGCCCCAGCATTTT
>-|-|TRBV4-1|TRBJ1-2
CASSQGSGYGYTF
TGCGCCAGCAGCCAAGGGAGTGGCTATGGCTACACCTTC
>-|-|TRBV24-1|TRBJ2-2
CATSDWGQNTGELFF
TGTGCCACCAGTGATTGGGGACAGAACACCGGGGAGCTGTTTTTT
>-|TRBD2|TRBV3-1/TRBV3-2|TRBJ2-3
CASSTAGGETDTQYF
TGTGCCAGCAGTACTGCGGGAGGAGAGACAGATACGCAGTATTTT
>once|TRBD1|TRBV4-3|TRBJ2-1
CASSQGQGANEQFF
TGCGCCAGCAGCCAAGGACAGGGGGCCAATGAGCAGTTCTTC
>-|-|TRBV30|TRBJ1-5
CAWSVDGAANQPQHF
TGTGCCTGGAGTGTGGATGGCGCCGCCAATCAGCCCCAGCATTTT
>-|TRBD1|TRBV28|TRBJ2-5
CASSSAGTGGEETQYF
TGTGCCAGCAGTTCCGCCGGGACAGGGGGAGAAGAGACCCAGTACTTC
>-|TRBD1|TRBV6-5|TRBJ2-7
CASGSIGTGGYEQYF
TGTGCCAGCGGATCTATAGGGACAGGAGGATACGAGCAGTACTTC
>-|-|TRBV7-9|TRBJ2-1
CASSITGYNEQFF
TGTGCCAGCAGCATAACAGGGTACAATGAGCAGTTCTTC
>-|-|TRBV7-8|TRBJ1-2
CASCLAAGGPYGYTF
TGTGCCAGCTGCTTAGCGGCCGGGGGGCCCTATGGCTACACCTTC
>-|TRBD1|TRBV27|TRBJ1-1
CASSPNRGRTEAFF
TGTGCCAGCAGTCCTAACAGGGGGCGGACTGAAGCTTTCTTT
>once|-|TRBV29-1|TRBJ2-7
CSVDLTTGGYEQYF
TGCAGCGTTGACCTGACGACAGGAGGCTACGAGCAGTACTTC
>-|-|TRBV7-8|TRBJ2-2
CASSLGRRRTGELFF
TGTGCCAGCAGCTTGGGTCGGCGGAGGACCGGGGAGCTGTTTTTT